Here is one T cell receptor beta chain with its context. The clone's antigen remains unknown. CDR3 length: 15 amino acids, cysteine to phenylalanine. The entry carries no DNA sequence. The germline V gene specifies SGHTA as CDR1 and FQGNSA as CDR2. This specimen comes from a study of CXCR3-negative and CXCR3-positive naive CD8 T cells (dated by TCRdb to the late 2010s). With respect to the entire study: Roughly 150 million TRB reads were obtained in total, roughly 1.5 +/- 0.3 million reads per library. Data from about 10 donors, pooled across two independent experiments, went into the diversity and physicochemical repertoire analyses. The TRBV-TRBJ cluster analysis covered naive subsets from about 5 donors and memory cells from 3 donors. Study-wide conclusions, independent of this receptor: Because surface CD5, which is linked to self-reactivity in mice, was comparable between the naive subsets, TCR interaction strength was also inferred from TRB CDR3 physicochemical properties. Comparably high repertoire diversity was found in both naive subsets, whereas much lower repertoire diversity was found in memory CD8+ T cells. CXCR3 expression partially decreased after cryopreservation, so most assays used freshly isolated PBMCs. TRB CDR3s from CXCR3-positive naive cells showed higher hydrophobicity (lower Kidera factor 4), lower energy, and higher strength and volume indices than CXCR3-negative naive cells. Naive CXCR3-negative and CXCR3-positive cells from the same donor showed similar TRBV-TRBJ usage, whereas memory cells showed distinct patterns.

Each CD8+ T cell subset was flow-sorted in triplicate, with over 250,000 cells per subset placed directly into RLT lysis buffer. To exclude memory contaminants, naive CD8+ T cells were stringently defined as CD45RO-CCR7+CD27+CD95-. Peripheral blood mononuclear cells were isolated from buffy coats using standard density gradient centrifugation. Naive CXCR3-negative and CXCR3-positive CD8+ T cells were flow-sorted using a FACSAria III. Total RNA was extracted from sorted cells using an RNeasy Mini Kit. The data were produced on a NextSeq 550. The Human TCR Profiling Kit (MiLaboratory) was used to make UMI-labeled 5' RACE TRB cDNA libraries. The full amount of extracted RNA was used for cDNA synthesis, and the full amount of resulting cDNA was used for PCR amplification. The libraries were made side by side, with each library going through the same number of PCR cycles. From the authors' description of their analysis: With a requirement of at least two reads per UMI, MIGEC and MiXCR extracted about 52,000 +/- 9,100 unique UMI-labeled TRB cDNA molecules per library. An average of roughly 40,000 +/- 10,000 functional in-frame TRB CDR3 nucleotide clonotypes without stop codons was found per library. After each sample was downsampled to 5000 UMI-labeled TRB molecules, VDJtools was used to calculate diversity metrics such as normalized Shannon-Wiener and Chao1. VDJtools computed clonotype-size-weighted physicochemical properties of the central five CDR3 residues: interaction energy, strength, volume and Kidera factor 4. After the reads were reprocessed by TCRdb, one entry was made per CDR3 protein sequence, with no DNA. The V and J calls were not made by the authors but by TCRdb's processing. The sample table records 50,000 to 60,000 distinct CDR3 sequences. The ten largest make up roughly 0.42% of the sample.

This sequence uses TRBV7-2 and TRBJ2-2; no DNA is available, so the TRBD2 call from TCRdb remains unchecked. The sequenced material came from naive CXCR3- CD8+ T cells from blood. In the paper's terms, the cell subset or site label means: CD45RO-CCR7+CD27+CD95- naive CD8+ T cells lacking CXCR3 (TNR3-). This receptor was obtained from a human donor in good health. Some clones in this sample may be carry-over from other donors' samples. CDR3 loop: CASSPWTSLTGELFF.